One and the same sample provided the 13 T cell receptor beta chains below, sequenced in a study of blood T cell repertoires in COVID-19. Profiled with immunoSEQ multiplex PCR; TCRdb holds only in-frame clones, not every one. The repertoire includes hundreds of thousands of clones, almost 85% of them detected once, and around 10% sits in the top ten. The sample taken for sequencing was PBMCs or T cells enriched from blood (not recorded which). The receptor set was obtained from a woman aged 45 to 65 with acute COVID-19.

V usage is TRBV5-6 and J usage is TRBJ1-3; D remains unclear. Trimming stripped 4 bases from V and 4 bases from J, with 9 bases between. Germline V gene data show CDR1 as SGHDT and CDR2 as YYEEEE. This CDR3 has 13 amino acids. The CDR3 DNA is TGTGCCAGCAGCCTGGGAGGGGGAAACACCATATATTTT. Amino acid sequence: CASSLGGGNTIYF.

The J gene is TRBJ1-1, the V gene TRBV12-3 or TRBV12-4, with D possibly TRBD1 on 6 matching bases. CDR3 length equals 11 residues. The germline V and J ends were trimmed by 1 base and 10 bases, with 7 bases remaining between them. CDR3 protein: CASSLGGGAFF. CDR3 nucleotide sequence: TGTGCCAGCAGTTTAGGAGGGGGAGCTTTCTTT.

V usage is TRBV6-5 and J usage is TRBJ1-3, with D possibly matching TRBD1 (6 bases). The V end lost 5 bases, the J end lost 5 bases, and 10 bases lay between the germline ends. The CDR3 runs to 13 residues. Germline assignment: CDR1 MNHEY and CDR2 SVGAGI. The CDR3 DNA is TGTGCCAGCAGTACAGGGTCGCGAAACACCATATATTTT. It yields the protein CASSTGSRNTIYF.

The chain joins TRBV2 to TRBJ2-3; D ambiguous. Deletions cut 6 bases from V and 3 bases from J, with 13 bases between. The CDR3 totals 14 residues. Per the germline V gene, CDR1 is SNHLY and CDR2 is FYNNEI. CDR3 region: CASRTRVGTDTQYF. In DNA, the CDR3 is TGTGCCAGCAGAACACGGGTTGGGACAGATACGCAGTATTTT.

CDR3 amino acids: CASSPYDKGEQFF. In nucleotides, the CDR3 is TGTGCCAGCAGCCCCTACGACAAGGGGGAGCAGTTCTTC. The chain combines TRBV3-1 (or the pseudogene TRBV3-2) with TRBJ2-1; perhaps TRBD1 as D (5 bases). The germline V gene encodes CDR1 LGHDT and CDR2 YNNKEL (reference sequence). Trimming left V 4 bases short and J 10 bases short, with 14 bases between. The CDR3 sequence is 13 residues long.

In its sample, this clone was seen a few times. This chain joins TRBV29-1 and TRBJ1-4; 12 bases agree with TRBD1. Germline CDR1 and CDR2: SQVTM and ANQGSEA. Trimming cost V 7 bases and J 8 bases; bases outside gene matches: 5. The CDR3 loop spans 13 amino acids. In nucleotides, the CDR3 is TGCAGCGCCCCGGGACAGGGGGCGGAAAAACTGTTTTTT. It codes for CSAPGQGAEKLFF.

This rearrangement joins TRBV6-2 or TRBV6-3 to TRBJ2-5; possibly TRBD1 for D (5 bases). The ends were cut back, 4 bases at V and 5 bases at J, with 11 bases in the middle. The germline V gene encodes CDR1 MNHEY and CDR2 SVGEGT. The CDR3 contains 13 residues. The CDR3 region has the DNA TGTGCCAGCAGTTCAGGGATTCGGGAGACCCAGTACTTC. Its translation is CASSSGIRETQYF.

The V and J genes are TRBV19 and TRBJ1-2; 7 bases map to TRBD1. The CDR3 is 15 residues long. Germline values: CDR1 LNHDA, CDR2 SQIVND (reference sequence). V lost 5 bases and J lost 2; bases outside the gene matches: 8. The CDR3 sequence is CASSASGTANYGYTF. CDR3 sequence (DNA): TGTGCCAGTAGTGCGTCCGGGACAGCAAACTATGGCTACACCTTC.

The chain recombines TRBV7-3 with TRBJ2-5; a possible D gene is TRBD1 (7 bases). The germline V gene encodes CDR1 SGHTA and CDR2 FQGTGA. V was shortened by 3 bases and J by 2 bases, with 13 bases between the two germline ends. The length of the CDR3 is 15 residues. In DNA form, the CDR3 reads TGTGCCAGCAGCTTCCAGGGGGGCGCACAAGAGACCCAGTACTTC. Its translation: CASSFQGGAQETQYF.

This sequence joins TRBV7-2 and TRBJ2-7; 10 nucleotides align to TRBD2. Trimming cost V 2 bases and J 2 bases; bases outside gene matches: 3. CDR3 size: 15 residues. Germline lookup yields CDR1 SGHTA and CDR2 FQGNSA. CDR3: CASSLLAGDTYEQYF. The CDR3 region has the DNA TGTGCCAGCAGCTTACTAGCGGGGGACACCTACGAGCAGTACTTC.

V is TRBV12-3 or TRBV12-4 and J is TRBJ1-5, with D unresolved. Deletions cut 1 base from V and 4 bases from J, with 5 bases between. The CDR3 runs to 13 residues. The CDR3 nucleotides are TGTGCCAGCAGTTTAGTCCGTAATCAGCCCCAGCATTTT. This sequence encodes CASSLVRNQPQHF.

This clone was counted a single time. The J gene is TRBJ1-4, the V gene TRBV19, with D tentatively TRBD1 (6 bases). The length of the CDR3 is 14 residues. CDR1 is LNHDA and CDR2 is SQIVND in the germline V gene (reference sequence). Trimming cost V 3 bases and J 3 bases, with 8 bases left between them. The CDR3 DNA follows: TGTGCCAGTAGTATTCAGGGGCCTAATGAAAAACTGTTTTTT. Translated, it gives CASSIQGPNEKLFF.

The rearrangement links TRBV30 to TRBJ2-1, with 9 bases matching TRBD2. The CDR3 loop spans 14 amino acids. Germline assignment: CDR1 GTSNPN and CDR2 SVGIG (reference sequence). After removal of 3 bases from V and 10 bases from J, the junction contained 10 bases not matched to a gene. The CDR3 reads CAWRMRGGLGEQFF. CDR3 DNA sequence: TGTGCCTGGAGGATGCGGGGGGGCCTTGGAGAGCAGTTCTTC.